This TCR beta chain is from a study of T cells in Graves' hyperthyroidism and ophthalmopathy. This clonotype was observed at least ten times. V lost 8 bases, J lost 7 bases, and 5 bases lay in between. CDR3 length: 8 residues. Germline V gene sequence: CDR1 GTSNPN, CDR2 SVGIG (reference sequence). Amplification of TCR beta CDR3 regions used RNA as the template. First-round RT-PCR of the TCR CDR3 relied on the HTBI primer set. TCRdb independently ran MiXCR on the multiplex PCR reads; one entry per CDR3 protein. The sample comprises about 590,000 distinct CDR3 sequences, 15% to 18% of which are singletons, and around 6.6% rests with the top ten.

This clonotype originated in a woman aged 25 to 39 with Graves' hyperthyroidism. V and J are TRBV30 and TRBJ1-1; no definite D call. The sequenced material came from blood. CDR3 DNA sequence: TGTGCCGCCGGTGAAGCTTTCTTT. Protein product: CAAGEAFF.